The next 29 T cell receptor beta chains were all read from a single sample in a study of blood T cell repertoires in COVID-19. Repertoires were generated with immunoSEQ multiplex PCR, while TCRdb's copy carries only in-frame clones and drops some. Among 150,000 to 200,000 clones, under 80% were seen once, and the ten largest hold around 17%. The sample consisted of PBMCs or T cells enriched from blood (not recorded which). These TCRs come from a woman aged 45-60 years with acute COVID-19.

The chain combines TRBV28 with TRBJ2-5, with TRBD2 matching over 10 bases. Germline V gene lookup returns CDR1 MDHEN and CDR2 SYDVKM. The J segment lost 2 bases and the V segment lost 3 bases, leaving 9 bases of the junction unmatched. This CDR3 is built from 17 residues. The chain's CDR3 is CASSLSSGGHLQETQYF. For the CDR3, the DNA is TGTGCCAGCAGTTTGAGTAGCGGGGGGCACCTACAAGAGACCCAGTACTTC. Supplemented by reference TRBV28 and TRBJ2-5, the full variable domain reads DVKVTQSSRYLVKRTGEKVFLECVQDMDHENMFWYRQDPGLGLRLIYFSYDVKMKEKGDIPEGYSVSREKKERFSLILESASTNQTSMYLCASSLSSGGHLQETQYFGPGTRLLVL.

The CDR3 spells CASSLRGLSEAFF. The DNA for the CDR3 is TGTGCCAGCAGTTTAAGGGGCCTTTCTGAAGCTTTCTTT. The genes are TRBV12-3 or TRBV12-4 and TRBJ1-1; tentative D call: TRBD1 (5 bases). The CDR3 totals 13 residues. Trimming stripped 2 bases from V and 6 bases from J, with 10 bases between.

This chain joins TRBV28 and TRBJ2-1, with TRBD2 matching 15 bases. The CDR3 sequence is 18 residues long. The J segment lost 4 bases and the V segment lost 6 bases, leaving 10 bases of the junction unmatched. Germline CDR1 MDHEN, CDR2 SYDVKM. CDR3 in amino acids: CASSLPGLAGGLYNEQFF. DNA of the CDR3: TGTGCCAGCAGCCTCCCGGGACTAGCGGGGGGTCTGTACAATGAGCAGTTCTTC. Variable domain in full (rest from reference TRBV28 and TRBJ2-1): DVKVTQSSRYLVKRTGEKVFLECVQDMDHENMFWYRQDPGLGLRLIYFSYDVKMKEKGDIPEGYSVSREKKERFSLILESASTNQTSMYLCASSLPGLAGGLYNEQFFGPGTRLTVL.

This clone was seen a single time. This chain joins TRBV28 and TRBJ1-1; 9 bases are a match to TRBD1. The V gene end was trimmed by 6 bases and the J gene end by 2 bases; junction bases not matched to a gene: 1. This CDR3 comprises 13 residues. CDR1 and CDR2 from the germline V gene are MDHEN and SYDVKM. The CDR3 nucleotides read TGTGCCAGCAGGGACAGGGGAAACACTGAAGCTTTCTTT. Its translation: CASRDRGNTEAFF. Based on the CDR3 plus reference TRBV28 and TRBJ1-1, the full variable domain is DVKVTQSSRYLVKRTGEKVFLECVQDMDHENMFWYRQDPGLGLRLIYFSYDVKMKEKGDIPEGYSVSREKKERFSLILESASTNQTSMYLCASRDRGNTEAFFGQGTRLTVV.

The gene calls are TRBV29-1 and TRBJ1-2; D gene uncertain. The germline V gene encodes CDR1 SQVTM and CDR2 ANQGSEA. The CDR3 extends over 12 amino acids. The V gene lost 3 bases and the J gene lost 5 bases, with 10 bases spanning the gap. In nucleotides, the CDR3 is TGCAGCGTTGAGGGCAGCCCTTATGGCTACACCTTC. It encodes CSVEGSPYGYTF. Filled out from reference TRBV29-1 and TRBJ1-2, the complete variable domain reads SAVISQKPSRDICQRGTSLTIQCQVDSQVTMMFWYRQQPGQSLTLIATANQGSEATYESGFVIDKFPISRPNLTFSTLTVSNMSPEDSSIYLCSVEGSPYGYTFGSGTRLTVV.

This clone was counted only a few times. The V gene is TRBV30, the J gene TRBJ1-6; D not resolved. CDR1 is GTSNPN and CDR2 is SVGIG in the germline V gene (reference sequence). Trimming took off 6 bases at V and 10 bases at J, with 19 bases between the two ends. The CDR3 length is 14 residues. CDR3 sequence reads: CACQTGSARSPLHF. DNA of the CDR3: TGTGCCTGCCAAACCGGGTCTGCCCGGTCACCCCTCCACTTT.

CDR3 sequence reads: CASKRDRGIVRGKGTEAFF. In DNA, the CDR3 is TGTGCCAGCAAACGGGACAGGGGAATTGTGCGCGGTAAGGGCACTGAAGCTTTCTTT. J is TRBJ1-1 and V is TRBV21-1; TRBD1 is taken as the D call from the table, unchecked against the DNA. TRBV21-1 is reported as a pseudogene. The CDR3 covers 19 residues.

The rearrangement uses TRBV25-1 and TRBJ2-3; D is perhaps TRBD1 (6 bases). CDR1 and CDR2 (germline): MGHDK, SYGVNS. The CDR3 loop spans 13 amino acids. V lost 9 bases and J 3 bases, leaving 13 bases between the germline ends. This CDR3 is CASSQGGTDTQYF. The CDR3 nucleotides are TGTGCCAGTTCACAGGGTGGTACAGATACGCAGTATTTT. Combining the CDR3 with reference TRBV25-1 and TRBJ2-3 gives the whole variable domain EADIYQTPRYLVIGTGKKITLECSQTMGHDKMYWYQQDPGMELHLIHYSYGVNSTEKGDLSSESTVSRIRTEHFPLTLESARPSHTSQYLCASSQGGTDTQYFGPGTRLTVL.

The V and J genes are TRBV5-4 and TRBJ2-7, with a possible D match to TRBD1 (5 bases). The CDR3 is 17 residues long. Germline V gene sequence: CDR1 SGHNT, CDR2 YYREEE (reference sequence). The V end lost 3 bases, the J end lost 3 bases, and 22 bases lay between the germline ends. Here the CDR3 reads CASSSPTETVDLYEQYV. For the CDR3, the DNA is TGTGCCAGCAGCTCCCCTACGGAGACAGTCGACCTCTACGAGCAGTACGTC.

With respect to this clone: The same CDR3 is also encoded by other DNA sequences in this sample. This chain connects TRBV5-1 to TRBJ2-5, with 9 bases identical to TRBD1. Germline trimming cut 5 bases from V and 5 bases from J; bases unmatched to any gene: 10. Looked up from germline, CDR1 is SGHRS and CDR2 is YFSETQ. The CDR3 runs to 15 residues. CDR3 nucleotide sequence: TGCGCCAGCAGTGACCGGACAGGGGTCGAGGAGACCCAGTACTTC. Encoded protein: CASSDRTGVEETQYF.

The chain uses TRBV6-5 and TRBJ2-7; 7 nucleotides align to TRBD2. Trimming removed 10 bases from V and 7 bases from J; junction bases left unmatched: 13. Germline CDR1 and CDR2: MNHEY and SVGAGI. The CDR3 contains 13 residues. The CDR3 reads CATTWGGWGEQYV. The CDR3 DNA is TGTGCCACCACTTGGGGGGGTTGGGGGGAGCAGTACGTC.

This clone was found a few times. CDR3 nucleotide sequence: TGTGCCAGTAGTATAGCCTTACAGGGTTATAGCAATCAGCCCCAGCATTTT. This codes for CASSIALQGYSNQPQHF. The chain has TRBV19 and TRBJ1-5, with D possibly matching TRBD1 (6 bases). The V end was cut by 1 base, the J end by 0 bases, with 13 bases between. The CDR3 is 17 residues long. CDR1 is LNHDA and CDR2 is SQIVND in the germline V gene (reference sequence).

This chain joins TRBV10-1 and TRBJ1-1, with TRBD1 as a possible D gene (5 bases). V lost 5 bases and J 6 bases, leaving 13 bases between the germline ends. CDR3 length equals 13 residues. CDR1 WNHNN and CDR2 SYGVQD come from the germline V gene (reference sequence). CDR3 nucleotides: TGCGCCAGCAGTCCCCTCCAGGGATCTGAAGCTTTCTTT. It yields the protein CASSPLQGSEAFF.

The chain is built from TRBV27 and TRBJ1-2, with D uncertain. Germline-derived CDR1 and CDR2 are MNHEY and SMNVEV (reference sequence). The CDR3 spans 15 residues. V lost 6 bases and J 0 bases, leaving 14 bases between the germline ends. CDR3 bases: TGTGCCAGCAGACATAACAGCCCCCCTAACTATGGCTACACCTTC. It codes for CASRHNSPPNYGYTF.

The chain recombines TRBV7-2 with TRBJ2-3; perhaps TRBD2 as D (7 bases). The V end lost 5 bases, the J end lost 4 bases, and 10 bases lay between the germline ends. Germline V gene sequence: CDR1 SGHTA, CDR2 FQGNSA. The CDR3 has 13 amino acids. This CDR3 reads CASSLGGADTQYF. Here the CDR3 DNA reads TGTGCCAGCAGCCTAGGGGGGGCAGATACGCAGTATTTT.

V gene TRBV5-1 combines with J gene TRBJ1-2; 7 bases agree with TRBD1. Germline V gives CDR1 SGHRS, CDR2 YFSETQ. There are 17 residues in the CDR3. The V gene end was trimmed by 0 bases and the J gene end by 8 bases; junction bases not matched to a gene: 16. The CDR3 nucleotides are TGCGCCAGCAGCTTGGGCCCAGGGGGTGGCTATGACGGAGGCTACACCTTC. Its translation: CASSLGPGGGYDGGYTF.

The chain is built from TRBV5-1 and TRBJ2-3; 10 bases map to TRBD2. Trimming removed 6 bases from V and 2 bases from J; junction bases left unmatched: 6. The CDR3 has 15 residues. CDR1 and CDR2 (germline): SGHRS, YFSETQ. In nucleotides, the CDR3 is TGCGCCAGCAAGACGAGCGGGGGGGCCACAGATACGCAGTATTTT. It yields the protein CASKTSGGATDTQYF.

The genes are TRBV7-8 and TRBJ1-6; tentatively, D is TRBD1 (6 bases). Germline lookup yields CDR1 SGHVS and CDR2 FQNEAQ. The V end was cut by 2 bases, the J end by 7 bases, with 12 bases between. The CDR3 sequence is 15 residues long. CDR3 sequence (DNA): TGTGCCAGCAGCTTATTGCAGGGGCTAAATTCACCCCTCCACTTT. Encoded protein: CASSLLQGLNSPLHF.

V and J are TRBV28 and TRBJ1-4, with D possibly matching TRBD1 (6 bases). Per germline, CDR1 MDHEN and CDR2 SYDVKM. This CDR3 spans 14 amino acids. The ends were cut back, 1 base at V and 6 bases at J, with 9 bases in the middle. The DNA for the CDR3 is TGTGCCAGCAGTTTATCAGGGGAGTATGAAAAACTGTTTTTT. Translated, it gives CASSLSGEYEKLFF.

The chain combines TRBV9 with TRBJ1-2; TRBD1 is a possible D gene (6 bases). Germline-derived CDR1 and CDR2 are SGDLS and YYNGEE. The CDR3 extends over 16 amino acids. V was clipped by 3 bases and J by 4 bases, with 19 bases between them. The chain's CDR3 is CASSAGGTGRGYGYTF. CDR3 nucleotides: TGTGCCAGCAGCGCGGGGGGAACAGGGAGAGGCTATGGCTACACCTTC. Together with reference TRBV9 and TRBJ1-2, the CDR3 gives the full variable domain: DSGVTQTPKHLITATGQRVTLRCSPRSGDLSVYWYQQSLDQGLQFLIQYYNGEERAKGNILERFSAQQFPDLHSELNLSSLELGDSALYFCASSAGGTGRGYGYTFGSGTRLTVV.

Only a few counts were recorded for this clone. This chain links TRBV19 with TRBJ2-3, with a weak D call TRBD2 (5 bases). The germline V gene encodes CDR1 LNHDA and CDR2 SQIVND (reference sequence). CDR3 size: 13 residues. V was clipped by 7 bases and J by 2 bases, with 10 bases between them. The CDR3 DNA is TGTGCCAGTAACGCGGGCTACACAGATACGCAGTATTTT. It codes for CASNAGYTDTQYF. Full variable domain (rest looked up from reference TRBV19 and TRBJ2-3): DGGITQSPKYLFRKEGQNVTLSCEQNLNHDAMYWYRQDPGQGLRLIYYSQIVNDFQKGDIAEGYSVSREKKESFPLTVTSAQKNPTAFYLCASNAGYTDTQYFGPGTRLTVL.

The gene calls are TRBV5-1 and TRBJ1-1; D unclear. This CDR3 is built from 13 residues. Germline lookup yields CDR1 SGHRS and CDR2 YFSETQ. Between the trimmed V and J ends, which lost 0 bases and 0 bases, there was a span of 3 bases. The CDR3 region has the DNA TGCGCCAGCAGCTTGGAGCTGAACACTGAAGCTTTCTTT. Protein product: CASSLELNTEAFF.

A few counts support this clone. The chain links TRBV19 to TRBJ2-3, with 9 bases fitting TRBD2. The germline gives CDR1 LNHDA, CDR2 SQIVND (reference sequence). Trimming took 3 bases from V and 3 from J; bases not matched to a gene: 4. The CDR3 is 15 residues long. The CDR3 reads CASSIRTSGTDTQYF. In nucleotides, the CDR3 is TGTGCCAGTAGTATTCGTACTAGCGGGACAGATACGCAGTATTTT.

V usage is TRBV3-1 (or the pseudogene TRBV3-2) and J usage is TRBJ1-4; no firm D call. CDR1 is LGHDT and CDR2 is YNNKEL in the germline V gene (reference sequence). The CDR3 has 13 amino acids. Between the trimmed V and J ends, which lost 2 bases and 7 bases, there was a span of 8 bases. CDR3 amino acids: CASSQLQTEKLFF. The CDR3 DNA reads TGTGCCAGCAGCCAATTACAGACTGAAAAACTGTTTTTT.

The chain couples TRBV4-1 to TRBJ1-2, with 7 bases matching TRBD1. Germline loops: CDR1 MGHRA, CDR2 YSYEKL. V was pared by 1 base and J by 5 bases, with 13 bases of the junction left unmatched. The CDR3 is 17 amino acids. The CDR3 region has the DNA TGCGCCAGCAGCCAAGTTGGGACAGCTAACCCCTCTTATGGCTACACCTTC. The encoded protein is CASSQVGTANPSYGYTF.

This chain uses TRBV19 with TRBJ1-2, with 8 bases matching TRBD1. The germline V gene has CDR1 LNHDA and CDR2 SQIVND (reference sequence). Unmatched junction bases numbered 11, after V lost 6 bases and J lost 5 bases. This CDR3 is 15 amino acids long. CDR3 sequence: CASRDDRGSSYGYTF. CDR3 in DNA: TGTGCCAGTAGAGACGACAGGGGAAGTTCTTATGGCTACACCTTC.

J is TRBJ2-6 and V is TRBV5-1; no clear D. The V gene lost 0 bases and the J gene lost 0 bases, with 7 bases spanning the gap. This CDR3 is built from 16 residues. CDR1 is SGHRS and CDR2 is YFSETQ in the germline V gene. In DNA form, the CDR3 reads TGCGCCAGCAGCTTGGTTTCGTCCTCTGGGGCCAACGTCCTGACTTTC. It codes for CASSLVSSSGANVLTF.

This chain joins TRBV18 and TRBJ1-4, with D perhaps matching TRBD1 (5 bases). From germline, CDR1 is KGHSH and CDR2 LQKENI. The germline V and J ends were trimmed by 6 bases and 5 bases, with 16 bases remaining between them. This CDR3 comprises 15 residues. CDR3: CASSRMGGNNEKLFF. In nucleotides, the CDR3 is TGTGCCAGCTCCCGAATGGGGGGTAACAATGAAAAACTGTTTTTT.

A few counts support this clone. V gene TRBV27 combines with J gene TRBJ2-7; weak D call: TRBD2 (6 bases). The CDR3 is 17 residues long. Trimming pared 5 bases from V and 4 bases from J, leaving 24 bases between. Germline V lookup: CDR1 MNHEY, CDR2 SMNVEV (reference sequence). CDR3 DNA: TGTGCCAGCAGTCCCCCCGGGGGACCGAAAATTCTGTACGAGCAGTACGTC. Translation gives CASSPPGGPKILYEQYV.